The rows below give T cell receptor beta chains drawn from one sample of a study of blood T cell repertoires in COVID-19. Measured with immunoSEQ multiplex PCR; TCRdb has only the in-frame clones, and not every one. The table includes 25,000 to 30,000 clones, roughly 84% detected once. The material sequenced was peripheral blood. The receptor source for this set is a man aged 80 or over with active COVID-19. The CDR3 runs from the conserved cysteine through the conserved F or W. D genes are given only for firm matches. For some rows the clone size is stated as once, few or many, or as a class when expanded; others skip it.

D gene	V gene	CDR3 length	clone size	J gene	CDR3 protein	CDR3 DNA
.	TRBV5-1	15	.	TRBJ1-1	CASSLLGGGDTEAFF	TGCGCCAGCAGCTTACTTGGAGGTGGGGACACTGAAGCTTTCTTT
.	TRBV4-1	15	.	TRBJ2-7	CASSQADSTNYEQYF	TGCGCCAGCAGCCAAGCAGACAGCACGAACTACGAGCAGTACTTC
TRBD1	TRBV5-1	16	.	TRBJ1-4	CASSLDNQGADEKLFF	TGCGCCAGCAGCTTGGATAATCAGGGGGCGGATGAAAAACTGTTTTTT
.	TRBV6-2/TRBV6-3	18	.	TRBJ1-3	CASSSTPGQHRSGNTIYF	TGTGCCAGCAGTTCTACCCCGGGACAACACCGCTCTGGAAACACCATATATTTT
TRBD1	TRBV7-9	15	.	TRBJ2-1	CASSPGTGGINEQFF	TGTGCCAGCAGCCCCGGGACAGGGGGGATCAATGAGCAGTTCTTC
.	TRBV19	14	.	TRBJ2-1	CASSRTVAYNEQFF	TGTGCCAGTAGTAGAACAGTCGCCTACAATGAGCAGTTCTTC
TRBD1	TRBV4-2	16	.	TRBJ2-1	CASSHSIQGVNNEQFF	TGTGCCAGCAGCCACAGTATACAGGGGGTCAACAATGAGCAGTTCTTC
TRBD1	TRBV6-5	15	.	TRBJ2-3	CASSRQGLSTDTQYF	TGTGCCAGCAGTCGACAGGGGCTCTCCACAGATACGCAGTATTTT
TRBD1	TRBV2	14	once	TRBJ1-6	CASSSTGVNSPLHF	TGTGCCAGCAGTAGTACAGGGGTGAATTCACCCCTCCACTTT
.	TRBV19	12	.	TRBJ1-6	CASSIADSPLHF	TGTGCCAGTAGTATAGCGGATTCACCCCTCCACTTT
TRBD1	TRBV5-4	15	.	TRBJ1-2	CASSDDPGQVYGYTF	TGTGCCAGCAGCGATGATCCGGGACAGGTCTATGGCTACACCTTC
.	TRBV2	15	.	TRBJ2-3	CASSVSRGGTDTQYF	TGTGCCAGCAGTGTGAGCAGGGGGGGCACAGATACGCAGTATTTT
TRBD1	TRBV19	15	.	TRBJ1-1	CASSVPGQGSSEAFF	TGTGCCAGTAGTGTACCGGGACAGGGGTCTTCTGAAGCTTTCTTT
.	TRBV5-1	12	few	TRBJ2-1	CASSSQGNEQFF	TGCGCCAGCAGCTCACAGGGAAATGAGCAGTTCTTC
.	TRBV7-9	17	few	TRBJ1-6	CASSLARTGNYNSPLHF	TGTGCCAGCAGCTTAGCGCGAACAGGGAACTATAATTCACCCCTCCACTTT
TRBD2	TRBV4-2	14	.	TRBJ2-3	CASSQVAGADTQYF	TGTGCCAGCAGCCAAGTAGCGGGGGCAGATACGCAGTATTTT
.	TRBV19	14	.	TRBJ2-7	CASSIAGHIYEQYF	TGTGCCAGTAGTATAGCTGGACATATCTACGAGCAGTACTTC
.	TRBV7-6	13	.	TRBJ2-7	CASSLGEGYEQYF	TGTGCCAGCAGCTTAGGAGAGGGTTACGAGCAGTACTTC
.	TRBV14	14	once	TRBJ2-1	CASSQESSVNEQFF	TGTGCCAGCAGCCAAGAGTCTAGCGTAAATGAGCAGTTCTTC
.	TRBV9	16	.	TRBJ1-3	CASSVGSGRSGNTIYF	TGTGCCAGCAGCGTAGGGTCAGGCCGCTCTGGAAACACCATATATTTT
TRBD2	TRBV6-2/TRBV6-3	15	.	TRBJ2-2	CASRPQRGGAGELFF	TGTGCCAGCAGGCCTCAGCGGGGGGGCGCCGGGGAGCTGTTTTTT
.	TRBV6-5	15	.	TRBJ2-2	CASSLGGGLAGELFF	TGTGCCAGCAGTCTTGGGGGGGGGCTCGCCGGGGAGCTGTTTTTT
TRBD1	TRBV15	17	.	TRBJ1-5	CATSFRNRGRGNQPQHF	TGTGCCACCAGCTTTCGAAACAGGGGGCGAGGCAATCAGCCCCAGCATTTT